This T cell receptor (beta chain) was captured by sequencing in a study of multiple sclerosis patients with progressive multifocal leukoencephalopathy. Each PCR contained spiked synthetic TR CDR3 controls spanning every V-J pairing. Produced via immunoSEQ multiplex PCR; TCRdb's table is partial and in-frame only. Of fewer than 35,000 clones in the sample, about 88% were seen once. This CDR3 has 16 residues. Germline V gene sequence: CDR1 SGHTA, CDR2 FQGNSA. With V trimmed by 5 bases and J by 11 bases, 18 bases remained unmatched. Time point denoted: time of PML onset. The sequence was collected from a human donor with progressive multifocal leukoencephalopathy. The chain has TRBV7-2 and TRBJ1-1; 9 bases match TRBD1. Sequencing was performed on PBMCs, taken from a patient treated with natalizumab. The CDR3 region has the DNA TGTGCCAGCAGCGACCAGCCACAGGGGGCAGGGAATCGGGCTTTCTTT. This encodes CASSDQPQGAGNRAFF.